This TCR beta chain was found in a study of blood T cell repertoires in COVID-19. About the research overall: PBMCs, B-cell-depleted T cells, or T cells were the source of the cDNA or gDNA that made up the material.

This table comes from immunoSEQ multiplex PCR, and its TCRdb copy is limited to in-frame clones, with some not included. The table records just under 300,000 clones, 85% to 90% of them present only once. V was clipped by 8 bases and J by 4 bases, with 9 bases between them. CDR1 is DFQATT, CDR2 SNEGSKA, per germline (reference sequence). The CDR3 runs to 11 residues. This rearrangement joins TRBV20-1 to TRBJ2-1; D not resolved. Sequencing was done on a sample of peripheral blood. The receptor was derived from an older man with acute or convalescent COVID-19. The CDR3 coding sequence is TGCAGTCCAACACCTTACAATGAGCAGTTCTTC. This sequence encodes CSPTPYNEQFF.